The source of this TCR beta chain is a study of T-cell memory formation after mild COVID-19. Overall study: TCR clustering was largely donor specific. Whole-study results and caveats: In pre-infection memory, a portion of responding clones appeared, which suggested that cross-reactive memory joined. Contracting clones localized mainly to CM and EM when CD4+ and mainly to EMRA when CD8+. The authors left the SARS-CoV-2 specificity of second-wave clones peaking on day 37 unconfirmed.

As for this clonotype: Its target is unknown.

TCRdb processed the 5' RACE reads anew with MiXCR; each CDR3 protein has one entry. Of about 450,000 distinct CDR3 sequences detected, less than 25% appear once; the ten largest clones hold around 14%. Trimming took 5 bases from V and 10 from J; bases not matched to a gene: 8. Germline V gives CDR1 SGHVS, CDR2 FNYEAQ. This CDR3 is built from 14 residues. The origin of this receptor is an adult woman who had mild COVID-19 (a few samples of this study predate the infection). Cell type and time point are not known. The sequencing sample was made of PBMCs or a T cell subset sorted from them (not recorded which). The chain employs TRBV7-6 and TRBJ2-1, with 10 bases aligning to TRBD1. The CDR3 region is CASSGWDRGREQFF. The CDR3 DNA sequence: TGTGCCAGCAGCGGTTGGGACAGGGGACGGGAGCAGTTCTTC.